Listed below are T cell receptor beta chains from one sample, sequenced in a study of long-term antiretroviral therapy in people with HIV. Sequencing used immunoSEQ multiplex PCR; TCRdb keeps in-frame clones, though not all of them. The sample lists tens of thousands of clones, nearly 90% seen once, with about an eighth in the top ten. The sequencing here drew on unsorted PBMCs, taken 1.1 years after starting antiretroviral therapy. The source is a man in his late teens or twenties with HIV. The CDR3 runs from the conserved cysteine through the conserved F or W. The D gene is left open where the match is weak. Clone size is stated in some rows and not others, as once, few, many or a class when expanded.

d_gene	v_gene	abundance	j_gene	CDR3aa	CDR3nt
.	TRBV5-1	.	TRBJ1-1	CASGDPPAPEAFF	TGCGCCAGCGGTGACCCCCCGGCACCTGAAGCTTTCTTT
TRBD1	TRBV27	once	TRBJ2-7	CASSFGQGAIYEQYF	TGTGCCAGCAGTTTTGGACAGGGGGCGATTTACGAGCAGTACTTC
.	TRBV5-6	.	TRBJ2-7	CASSLGAAGPSYEQYF	TGTGCCAGCAGCTTAGGTGCGGCGGGGCCCTCCTACGAGCAGTACTTC
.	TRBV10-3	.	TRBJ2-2	CAIRGESGELFF	TGTGCCATCAGGGGGGAATCCGGGGAGCTGTTTTTT
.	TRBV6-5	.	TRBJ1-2	CASSRRSTLSYGYTF	TGTGCCAGCAGTCGAAGATCGACTTTGTCCTATGGCTACACCTTC
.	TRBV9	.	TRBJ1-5	CASSEGHENYQPQHF	TGTGCCAGCAGCGAGGGACATGAGAACTATCAGCCCCAGCATTTT
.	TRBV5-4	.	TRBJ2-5	CASSLRVQETQYF	TGTGCCAGCAGCTTGCGGGTCCAAGAGACCCAGTACTTC
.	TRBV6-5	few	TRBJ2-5	CASSYGQVQETQYF	TGTGCCAGCAGTTACGGCCAGGTCCAAGAGACCCAGTACTTC
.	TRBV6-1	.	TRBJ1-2	CASSGLLGFGGYTF	TGTGCCAGCAGTGGACTACTGGGGTTTGGAGGCTACACCTTC
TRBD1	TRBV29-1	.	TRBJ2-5	CSARDSGETQYF	TGCAGCGCCCGGGACAGTGGAGAGACCCAGTACTTC
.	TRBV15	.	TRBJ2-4	CATSSGEDKHIQYF	TGTGCCACCAGCAGCGGGGAAGATAAGCACATTCAGTACTTC
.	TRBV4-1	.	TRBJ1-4	CASSQPGGLVLFF	TGCGCCAGCAGCCAGCCCGGCGGTCTAGTGTTGTTTTTT
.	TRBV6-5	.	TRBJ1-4	CASSDRINEKLFF	TGTGCCAGCAGCGACAGGATTAATGAAAAACTGTTTTTT
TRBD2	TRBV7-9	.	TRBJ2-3	CASSPGLAGAVDTQYF	TGTGCCAGCAGCCCGGGACTAGCGGGGGCCGTGGATACGCAGTATTTT
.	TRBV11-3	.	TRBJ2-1	CASSPHSSRPYNEQFF	TGTGCCAGCAGCCCTCATTCGTCCCGACCGTACAATGAGCAGTTCTTC
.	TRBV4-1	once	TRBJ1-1	CASSQGGPANTEAFF	TGCGCCAGCAGCCAAGGGGGTCCGGCGAACACTGAAGCTTTCTTT
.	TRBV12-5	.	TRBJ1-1	CASGLVPAGMNTEAFF	TGTGCTAGTGGTTTGGTACCGGCAGGGATGAACACTGAAGCTTTCTTT
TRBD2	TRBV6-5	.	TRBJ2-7	CASSLGLHYEQYF	TGTGCCAGCAGTTTGGGACTACACTACGAGCAGTACTTC
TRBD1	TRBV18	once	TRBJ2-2	CASSPGQSTGELFF	TGTGCCAGCTCGCCGGGACAGTCCACCGGGGAGCTGTTTTTT
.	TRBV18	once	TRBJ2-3	CASSPPGGGSSVTQYF	TGTGCCAGCTCACCACCCGGCGGGGGCTCGTCGGTTACGCAGTATTTT
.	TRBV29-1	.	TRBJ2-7	CSVRLDSYEQYF	TGCAGCGTCCGCCTCGACTCCTACGAGCAGTACTTC
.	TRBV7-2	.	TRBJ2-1	CASSTGVNTYNEQFF	TGTGCCAGCAGCACGGGGGTCAACACCTACAATGAGCAGTTCTTC
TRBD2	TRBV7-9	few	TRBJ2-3	CASSLIAGGRDTQYF	TGTGCCAGCAGCCTCATAGCGGGGGGGCGGGATACGCAGTATTTT
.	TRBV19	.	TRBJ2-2	CASAWGNTGELFF	TGTGCCAGTGCCTGGGGTAACACCGGGGAGCTGTTTTTT
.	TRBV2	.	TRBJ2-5	CASGRSGLQETQYF	TGTGCCAGCGGGAGGTCCGGCTTACAAGAGACCCAGTACTTC
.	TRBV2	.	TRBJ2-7	CASSIRTSYEQYF	TGTGCCAGCAGTATAAGAACATCCTACGAGCAGTACTTC
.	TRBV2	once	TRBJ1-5	CASSDYAGQPQHF	TGTGCCAGCAGTGATTATGCAGGTCAGCCCCAGCATTTT
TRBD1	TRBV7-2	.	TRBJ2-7	CASSTGQVFYEQYF	TGTGCCAGCAGCACTGGACAGGTTTTCTACGAGCAGTACTTC